A single sample gave rise to the 10 T cell receptor beta chains below, sequenced in a study of tumor and adjacent non-tumor tissue in lung cancer. Three rounds of nested PCR, following a modified ARM-PCR protocol, produced the TCRbeta library. TCRdb independently ran MiXCR on the multiplex PCR reads; one entry per CDR3 protein. This sample has about 67,000 distinct CDR3 sequences; around three quarters occur once, and the top ten carry 35% to 55%. No cell sorting was done before RNA was extracted from the tissue. This non-tumor lung sample came from over 3 cm beyond the tumor edge. The sequenced sample was distant non-tumor lung tissue. The receptor set was obtained from a man in his sixties with non-small cell lung cancer.

As concerns this clonotype: A junction boundary mismatches the germline segment, possibly from a read error. V usage is TRBV7-9 and J usage is TRBJ2-5; tentatively, D is TRBD1 or TRBD2 (6 bases each). This CDR3 is 15 amino acids long. CDR1 and CDR2 from the germline V gene are SEHNR and FQNEAQ (reference sequence). CDR3 in DNA: TGTGCCAGCACCCACACCAATACGAGGGGGGAGACCCAGTATTTC. Protein product: CASTHTNTRGETQYF.

V gene TRBV28 combines with J gene TRBJ2-1; tentatively, D is TRBD1 (6 bases). The germline gives CDR1 MDHEN, CDR2 SYDVKM. V lost 6 bases and J 16 bases, leaving 19 bases between the germline ends. The CDR3 loop spans 12 amino acids. CDR3 protein: CASSSLTGMLFF. The CDR3 DNA reads as TGTGCCAGCAGCTCCCTCACAGGGATGCTCTTCTTC.

Notes on this clonotype: The junction and the germline gene differ at one end; a read error may be behind it. The chain links TRBV4-1 to TRBJ2-7, with a possible D match to TRBD2 (6 bases). Germline CDR1 and CDR2: MGHRA and YSYEKL. The CDR3 totals 18 residues. CDR3: CASSQNLLLPRLDYEEYF. The CDR3 nucleotides are TGCGCCAGCAGCCAAAACCTACTCCTACCGAGACTAGACTACGAGGAGTATTTC.

Details on this clonotype: Lacking the conserved final phenylalanine or tryptophan, this CDR3 likely reflects a read error. V and J are TRBV6-5 and TRBJ2-2; 8 bases agree with TRBD2. Germline values: CDR1 MNHEY, CDR2 SVGAGI. This CDR3 is built from 16 residues. Trimming cost V 5 bases and J 8 bases; bases outside gene matches: 13. This CDR3 is CASSLSGTGGIGELFS. The DNA of the CDR3 is TGTGCCAGCAGTCTTAGCGGGACGGGAGGCATAGGGGAGCTGTTTTCT.

This clonotype came up once. The chain links TRBV3-1 to TRBJ1-4; a possible D gene is TRBD1 (5 bases). CDR1 is LGHDT, CDR2 YNNKEL, per germline (reference sequence). The CDR3 is made up of 15 amino acids. Trimming cost V 0 bases and J 7 bases, with 12 bases left between them. CDR3 DNA sequence: TGTGCCAGCAGCCAAGACTGGGGCGGTCGTGAAAAACTGTTTTTT. Protein: CASSQDWGGREKLFF.

The chain joins TRBV5-4 to TRBJ1-6, with D maybe TRBD1 (6 bases). Trimming took off 4 bases at V and 6 bases at J, with 11 bases between the two ends. The CDR3 runs to 14 residues. The germline CDR1 and CDR2 sequences are SGHNT and YYREEE (reference sequence). CDR3 loop: CASSTQGSNSPLHF. The CDR3 DNA reads TGTGCCAGCAGCACTCAGGGGAGTAATTCACCCCTCCACTTT.

This clonotype was observed once. A junction boundary mismatches the germline segment, possibly from a read error. This rearrangement joins TRBV24-1 to TRBJ2-7; tentatively, D is TRBD2 (5 bases). The CDR3 contains 14 residues. Germline V gene sequence: CDR1 KGHDR, CDR2 SFDVKD. Here the CDR3 reads CTTSGGGSPYEQYF. The CDR3 DNA is TGTACCACCAGCGGTGGCGGATCCCCCTACGAGCAGTACTTC.

Worth noting for this clonotype: This could be a read error, since a much larger clone is one nucleotide away. This sequence joins TRBV30 and TRBJ2-3; D possibly corresponds to TRBD2 (5 bases). CDR1 GTSNPN and CDR2 SVGIG come from the germline V gene (reference sequence). The CDR3 covers 13 residues. V lost 2 bases and J 3 bases, leaving 9 bases between the germline ends. As DNA, the CDR3 is TGTGCCTGGAGTAGCGGCCAAACAGATACGCAGTATTTT. This translates into CAWSSGQTDTQYF.

The gene calls are TRBV29-1 and TRBJ2-5; 9 positions agree with TRBD1. CDR1 and CDR2 (germline): SQVTM, ANQGSEA. This CDR3 region has 13 residues. The CDR3 sequence is CCQGGTGLETQYF. CDR3 DNA sequence: TGCTGCCAGGGGGGGACAGGGCTGGAGACCCAGTACTTC.

The V gene is TRBV4-2, the J gene TRBJ2-7; TRBD2 agrees at 7 bases. CDR1 and CDR2 from the germline V gene are LGHNA and YNFKEQ. CDR3 length: 14 amino acids. Written as DNA, the CDR3 is TGTACCAACAGCCAAGTAGGGAGGGCCTACGAGCAGTACTTC. It specifies CTNSQVGRAYEQYF.